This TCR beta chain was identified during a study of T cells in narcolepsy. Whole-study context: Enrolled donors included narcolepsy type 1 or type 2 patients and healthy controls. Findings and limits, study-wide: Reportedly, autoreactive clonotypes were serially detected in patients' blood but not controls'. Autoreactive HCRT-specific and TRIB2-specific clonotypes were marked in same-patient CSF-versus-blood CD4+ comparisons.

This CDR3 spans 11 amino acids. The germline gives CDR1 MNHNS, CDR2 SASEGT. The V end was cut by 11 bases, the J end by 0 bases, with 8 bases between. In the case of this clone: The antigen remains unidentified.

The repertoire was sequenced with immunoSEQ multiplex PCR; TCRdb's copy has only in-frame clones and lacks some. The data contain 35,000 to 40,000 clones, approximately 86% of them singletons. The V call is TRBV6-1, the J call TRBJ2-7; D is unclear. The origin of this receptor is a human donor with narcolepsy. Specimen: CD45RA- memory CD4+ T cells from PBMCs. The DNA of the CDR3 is TGTGCCGGAAGGACCTCCTACGAGCAGTACTTC. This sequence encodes CAGRTSYEQYF.